The 28 T cell receptor beta chains in this list originate from one sample, sequenced in a study of T cell repertoires in cytomegalovirus infection. One entry per CDR3 protein results from TCRdb running MiXCR on the reads. The top ten clones hold about 1.5% of a sample with fewer than 250,000 distinct CDR3 sequences, more than 9% of them seen once. Sample: PBMCs. These receptors came from a human donor in good health (CMV status not recorded). Some clones in this sample may be carry-over from other donors' samples.

In its sample, this clonotype was seen many times. This sequence joins TRBV5-4 and TRBJ2-2; the match to TRBD2 covers 12 bases. CDR1 and CDR2 from the germline V gene are SGHNT and YYREEE (reference sequence). The CDR3 is 16 residues long. The ends lost 5 bases at V and 3 bases at J; junction bases unmatched: 5. The CDR3 reads CASSGRLAGDTGELFF. The DNA for the CDR3 is TGTGCCAGCAGTGGTCGACTAGCGGGAGACACCGGGGAGCTGTTTTTT.

This chain uses TRBV5-1 with TRBJ2-7; possibly TRBD1 or TRBD2 for D (5 bases each). The V gene's germline CDR1 is SGHRS and CDR2 YFSETQ. The CDR3 extends over 12 amino acids. V was pared by 4 bases and J by 5 bases, with 10 bases between. CDR3 loop: CASSRDGNEQYF. The CDR3 coding sequence is TGCGCCAGCAGCCGGGACGGTAACGAGCAGTACTTC.

In its sample, this clonotype was seen many times. The chain has TRBV19 and TRBJ2-7, with 8 bases matching TRBD1. In germline, CDR1 is LNHDA, CDR2 SQIVND (reference sequence). CDR3 size: 13 residues. The J segment lost 3 bases and the V segment lost 9 bases, leaving 7 bases of the junction unmatched. The DNA of the CDR3 is TGTGCCAGCAGCCGTGACAGGGGCTACGAGCAGTACTTC. Amino acids: CASSRDRGYEQYF.

In its sample, this clonotype was seen a few times. The chain uses TRBV5-1 and TRBJ2-5; 12 bases line up with TRBD2. The germline V gene has CDR1 SGHRS and CDR2 YFSETQ. This CDR3 region has 16 residues. The junction had 8 bases not matched to a gene; V was cut back by 3 bases and J by 5 bases. The CDR3 nucleotides are TGCGCCAGCAGCTACGGACTAGCGGGATCGGGTGAGACCCAGTACTTC. This sequence encodes CASSYGLAGSGETQYF.

This clonotype appeared many times. The chain is built from TRBV6-1 and TRBJ1-1; D unclear. CDR1 MNHNS and CDR2 SASEGT come from the germline V gene. V was shortened by 7 bases and J by 1 base, with 7 bases between the two germline ends. The CDR3 sequence is 12 residues long. CDR3 protein: CASMRPNTEAFF. For the CDR3, the DNA is TGTGCCAGCATGAGGCCGAACACTGAAGCTTTCTTT.

V usage is TRBV20-1 and J usage is TRBJ1-5; 9 positions agree with TRBD1. In germline, CDR1 is DFQATT, CDR2 SNEGSKA (reference sequence). The CDR3 has 19 residues. The V gene end was trimmed by 0 bases and the J gene end by 0 bases; junction bases not matched to a gene: 12. In DNA, the CDR3 is TGCAGTGCTAGAGATCGGGGACAGGGAGGCATGGGTAGCAATCAGCCCCAGCATTTT. As protein: CSARDRGQGGMGSNQPQHF.

The chain recombines TRBV27 with TRBJ1-2; no reliable D call. V gave up 5 bases and J gave up 7 bases, with 20 bases separating them. CDR1 and CDR2 (germline): MNHEY, SMNVEV (reference sequence). The CDR3 sequence is 15 residues long. The CDR3 DNA reads TGTGCCAGCAGTCCGCTCCCCCCGAGGGCACTTGGCTACACCTTC. Protein: CASSPLPPRALGYTF.

V usage is TRBV2 and J usage is TRBJ1-1; D unresolved. This CDR3 is built from 11 residues. Germline V gene data show CDR1 as SNHLY and CDR2 as FYNNEI. V gave up 2 bases and J gave up 7 bases, with 5 bases separating them. DNA of the CDR3: TGTGCCAGCAGTGAATCCTTTGAAGCTTTCTTT. It yields the protein CASSESFEAFF.

This clonotype was recorded at least ten times. The chain is built from TRBV28 and TRBJ2-3; D is unclear. Germline-derived CDR1 and CDR2 are MDHEN and SYDVKM. Trimming cost V 1 base and J 4 bases, with 3 bases left between them. The CDR3 loop spans 12 amino acids. As DNA, the CDR3 is TGTGCCAGCAGTTTATTATCAGATACGCAGTATTTT. Its translation is CASSLLSDTQYF. Using reference TRBV28 and TRBJ2-3 for the parts outside the CDR3, the full variable domain is DVKVTQSSRYLVKRTGEKVFLECVQDMDHENMFWYRQDPGLGLRLIYFSYDVKMKEKGDIPEGYSVSREKKERFSLILESASTNQTSMYLCASSLLSDTQYFGPGTRLTVL.

This clonotype was seen ten or more times. The chain couples TRBV27 to TRBJ2-5, with 11 positions matching TRBD2. The CDR3 spans 17 residues. The V and J ends lost 7 bases and 2 bases, in that order; junction bases with no gene match: 12. The germline gives CDR1 MNHEY, CDR2 SMNVEV (reference sequence). CDR3 in DNA: TGTGCCAGCAACGTAGCGGGAGGGCCTTCCAGACAAGAGACCCAGTACTTC. Protein product: CASNVAGGPSRQETQYF.

This clonotype was picked up one time. This chain joins TRBV20-1 and TRBJ1-6, with D possibly being TRBD1 (5 bases). The CDR3 has 17 residues. The V gene lost 0 bases and the J gene lost 5 bases, with 17 bases spanning the gap. Germline V gene lookup returns CDR1 DFQATT and CDR2 SNEGSKA (reference sequence). The CDR3 region is CSARDPGSLVNNSPLHF. The CDR3 DNA is TGCAGTGCTAGAGATCCAGGGTCGCTGGTAAATAATTCACCCCTCCACTTT.

This clonotype was observed many times. The chain uses TRBV6-2 or TRBV6-3 and TRBJ2-1; perhaps TRBD2 as D (7 bases). CDR1 is MNHEY and CDR2 is SVGEGT in the germline V gene. Between the trimmed V and J ends, which lost 6 bases and 5 bases, there was a span of 14 bases. This CDR3 comprises 14 residues. Here the CDR3 reads CASRNGGLHNEQFF. The CDR3, as DNA: TGTGCCAGCAGAAACGGGGGGCTACACAATGAGCAGTTCTTC.

The table lists this clonotype with many counts. The J gene is TRBJ1-2, the V gene TRBV7-2; tentatively, D is TRBD1 (5 bases). Germline values: CDR1 SGHTA, CDR2 FQGNSA. V dropped 5 bases and J dropped 8 bases, with 18 bases sitting between them. This CDR3 is built from 14 residues. CDR3 coding DNA: TGTGCCAGCAGCCCCGGGGCAGGCCTCGAGGGCTACACCTTC. Its protein is CASSPGAGLEGYTF. The variable domain in full, with the rest retrieved from reference TRBV7-2 and TRBJ1-2, is GAGVSQSPSNKVTEKGKDVELRCDPISGHTALYWYRQSLGQGLEFLIYFQGNSAPDKSGLPSDRFSAERTGGSVSTLTIQRTQQEDSAVYLCASSPGAGLEGYTFGSGTRLTVV.

Ten or more counts support this clonotype. Here the CDR3 DNA reads TGTGCCAGCAGCTTAGGGGACAGGCCGCTACCTAGCACAGATACGCAGTATTTT. This encodes CASSLGDRPLPSTDTQYF. The chain recombines TRBV7-8 with TRBJ2-3, with TRBD1 matching over 8 bases. V was clipped by 1 base and J by 0 bases; unmatched bases: 9. From germline, CDR1 is SGHVS and CDR2 FQNEAQ. This CDR3 region has 18 residues.

The chain employs TRBV5-1 and TRBJ2-5; TRBD1 aligns across 10 bases. Trimming at V came to 4 bases and at J to 7 bases, leaving 10 bases not matched to a gene. Germline V gene lookup returns CDR1 SGHRS and CDR2 YFSETQ. The CDR3 has 15 amino acids. CDR3 sequence reads: CASSPGQGQSRTQYF. The CDR3 nucleotides read TGCGCCAGCAGCCCGGGACAGGGGCAAAGTCGGACCCAGTACTTC.

This clonotype was found many times. The chain uses TRBV7-2 and TRBJ2-1; TRBD2 agrees at 7 bases. The CDR3 covers 15 residues. Looked up from germline, CDR1 is SGHTA and CDR2 is FQGNSA. Trimming cost V 5 bases and J 7 bases; bases outside gene matches: 11. The CDR3, as DNA: TGTGCCAGCAGCCCTCGGCGTGGGGGGGGGAATGAGCAGTTCTTC. This translates into CASSPRRGGGNEQFF. Variable domain in full (rest from reference TRBV7-2 and TRBJ2-1): GAGVSQSPSNKVTEKGKDVELRCDPISGHTALYWYRQSLGQGLEFLIYFQGNSAPDKSGLPSDRFSAERTGGSVSTLTIQRTQQEDSAVYLCASSPRRGGGNEQFFGPGTRLTVL.

This clonotype showed up many times. CDR3 sequence reads: CASSIAAGGPSSYEQYF. Here the CDR3 DNA reads TGTGCCAGTAGTATCGCGGCGGGAGGGCCCAGCTCCTACGAGCAGTACTTC. This sequence joins TRBV19 and TRBJ2-7; 9 bases fit TRBD2. The J segment lost 0 bases and the V segment lost 3 bases, leaving 9 bases of the junction unmatched. The length of the CDR3 is 17 residues. Germline V CDR1 and CDR2: LNHDA, SQIVND (reference sequence).

This clonotype showed up just a few times. The chain carries TRBV29-1 and TRBJ1-1; 7 nucleotides agree with TRBD1. V was clipped by 7 bases and J by 5 bases; unmatched bases: 7. CDR1 is SQVTM and CDR2 is ANQGSEA in the germline V gene. The CDR3 sequence is 12 residues long. The CDR3, as DNA: TGCAGCGCCCAGGGGGGGGGGACTGAAGCTTTCTTT. Protein product: CSAQGGGTEAFF.

In this sample, this clonotype turned up many times. In DNA, the CDR3 is TGTGCCAGCAGTTCTTCACGGGACAGCCGTACAGACACTGAAGCTTTCTTT. It yields the protein CASSSSRDSRTDTEAFF. The J gene is TRBJ1-1, the V gene TRBV6-1; 7 bases agree with TRBD1. V dropped 5 bases and J dropped 3; count of bases not matched to a gene: 15. The germline gives CDR1 MNHNS, CDR2 SASEGT. The CDR3 has 17 amino acids.

This clonotype was counted at least ten times. The rearrangement links TRBV7-2 to TRBJ1-5; D is unresolved. Trimming stripped 6 bases from V and 4 bases from J, with 10 bases between. CDR3 length: 13 residues. Germline CDR1 and CDR2: SGHTA and FQGNSA. The CDR3 here is CASSFGENQPQHF. The CDR3 DNA reads TGTGCCAGCAGTTTCGGGGAGAATCAGCCCCAGCATTTT.

The V call is TRBV29-1, the J call TRBJ2-7; 7 bases are shared with TRBD1. Germline trimming cut 6 bases from V and 5 bases from J; bases unmatched to any gene: 4. Germline V gene data show CDR1 as SQVTM and CDR2 as ANQGSEA. The CDR3 length is 11 residues. The CDR3 coding sequence is TGCAGCGTCCCGACAGGGAACGAGCAGTACTTC. This sequence encodes CSVPTGNEQYF.

Worth noting for this clonotype: A much larger clone differs by one base, so this may be a read error. Because the CDR3 is missing its conserved closing phenylalanine or tryptophan, this is likely a read error. V is TRBV6-6 and J is TRBJ2-5; TRBD2 matches at 14 bases. The CDR3 sequence is 19 residues long. The J segment lost 3 bases and the V segment lost 2 bases, leaving 11 bases of the junction unmatched. Germline assignment: CDR1 MNHNY and CDR2 SVGAGI (reference sequence). The chain's CDR3 is CASSYPRQGTSGSKETQYS. The CDR3 DNA follows: TGTGCCAGCAGTTACCCCCGACAGGGGACTAGCGGGAGTAAAGAGACCCAGTACTCC.

In its sample, this clonotype was seen a few times. This sequence joins TRBV19 and TRBJ1-4; weak D call: TRBD1 (6 bases). CDR1 LNHDA and CDR2 SQIVND come from the germline V gene (reference sequence). The ends were cut back, 3 bases at V and 4 bases at J, with 12 bases in the middle. The CDR3 extends over 15 amino acids. CDR3: CASSIGSGDNEKLFF. In DNA, the CDR3 is TGTGCCAGTAGTATCGGATCAGGGGATAATGAAAAACTGTTTTTT.

This clonotype was found many times. V is TRBV28 and J is TRBJ2-1; 8 positions match TRBD1. The CDR3 extends over 16 amino acids. The V gene's germline CDR1 is MDHEN and CDR2 SYDVKM. V dropped 7 bases and J dropped 6; count of bases not matched to a gene: 14. The CDR3 sequence is CASTETGQERGNEQFF. DNA of the CDR3: TGTGCCAGCACCGAAACGGGACAGGAAAGGGGCAATGAGCAGTTCTTC. Complete variable domain (other parts from reference TRBV28 and TRBJ2-1): DVKVTQSSRYLVKRTGEKVFLECVQDMDHENMFWYRQDPGLGLRLIYFSYDVKMKEKGDIPEGYSVSREKKERFSLILESASTNQTSMYLCASTETGQERGNEQFFGPGTRLTVL.

This clonotype showed up many times. V gene TRBV6-6 combines with J gene TRBJ2-4, with D tentatively TRBD1 or TRBD2 (5 bases each). Trimming took off 0 bases at V and 9 bases at J, with 12 bases between the two ends. CDR3 size: 14 residues. CDR1 MNHNY and CDR2 SVGAGI come from the germline V gene (reference sequence). The CDR3 DNA sequence: TGTGCCAGCAGTTACTCGACGGGGCGAAGCATTCAGTACTTC. Its translation is CASSYSTGRSIQYF.

The CDR3 region is CASRRDSLYEQYF. Here the CDR3 DNA reads TGTGCCAGCAGGAGGGACAGTCTCTACGAGCAGTACTTC. This chain links TRBV2 with TRBJ2-7; 7 bases match TRBD1. J was trimmed by 3 bases and V by 6 bases; bases with no gene match: 5. The germline CDR1 and CDR2 sequences are SNHLY and FYNNEI. The CDR3 contains 13 residues.

With regard to this clonotype: A much larger clonotype is one base distant, so this may be a read error. The CDR3 is CANSREGAGGYNEQFF. The CDR3 coding sequence is TGTGCCAACAGCAGAGAAGGGGCGGGAGGGTACAATGAGCAGTTCTTC. The chain links TRBV15 to TRBJ2-1; 9 bases align to TRBD2. Germline CDR1 and CDR2: LNHNV and YYDKDF (reference sequence). This CDR3 is built from 16 residues. The full variable domain, in which reference TRBV15 and TRBJ2-1 provide the parts outside the CDR3, is DAMVIQNPRYQVTQFGKPVTLSCSQTLNHNVMYWYQQKSSQAPKLLFHYYDKDFNNEADTPDNFQSRRPNTSFCFLDIRSPGLGDTAMYLCANSREGAGGYNEQFFGPGTRLTVL.

This chain joins TRBV29-1 and TRBJ1-1; 10 positions match TRBD1. This CDR3 has 13 amino acids. The germline gives CDR1 SQVTM, CDR2 ANQGSEA. The junction had 3 bases not matched to a gene; V was cut back by 3 bases and J by 5 bases. This CDR3 is CSVEGTGETEAFF. The CDR3 DNA sequence: TGCAGCGTTGAGGGGACAGGGGAGACTGAAGCTTTCTTT.